Following are 21 T cell receptor beta chains from one sample sequenced in a study of shared clonotypes between healthy human individuals. CD45RO-negative CD8 cells positively selected for CCR7 made up the naive population, which excluded terminally differentiated effector memory CD45RA+ cells. Sequencing was performed with immunoSEQ multiplex PCR; in TCRdb, only in-frame clones are kept and a portion is missing. The sample has about 2,200,000 clones; about 93% are singletons. Sequencing was performed on naive CD8+ T cells from PBMCs. These receptors were obtained from a young man in good health. Some clones in this sample may be carry-over from other donors' samples.

V and J are TRBV5-3 and TRBJ2-7; D is undetermined. TRBV5-3 is an open reading frame whose function is uncertain. V was cut by 3 bases and J by 0 bases, with 25 bases left in between. This CDR3 is built from 19 residues. CDR3 nucleotide sequence: TGTGCCAGAAGCTCTTCTTGTGGGTCCCGCGGCAGCACCTCCTACGAGCAGTACTTC. Translated: CARSSSCGSRGSTSYEQYF.

V is TRBV11-1 and J is TRBJ2-7; D possibly uses TRBD1 or TRBD2 (5 bases each). The germline V gene has CDR1 SGHAT and CDR2 FQDESV (reference sequence). The CDR3 totals 13 residues. The V gene lost 5 bases and the J gene lost 7 bases, with 15 bases spanning the gap. The CDR3 region is CASSLTTEGEQYF. The DNA for the CDR3 is TGTGCCAGCAGCCTAACCACAGAGGGGGAGCAGTACTTC.

The chain uses TRBV7-9 and TRBJ2-7; D might be TRBD1 (6 bases). This CDR3 is built from 15 residues. V was cut by 5 bases and J by 3 bases, with 17 bases left in between. The germline V gene encodes CDR1 SEHNR and CDR2 FQNEAQ (reference sequence). The CDR3 reads CASSAWTQGSYEQYF. CDR3 nucleotide sequence: TGTGCCAGCAGCGCTTGGACCCAGGGGAGCTACGAGCAGTACTTC.

The rearrangement uses TRBV27 and TRBJ2-2; possible D gene TRBD2, 5 bases. Germline V CDR1 and CDR2: MNHEY, SMNVEV (reference sequence). Trimming removed 2 bases from V and 6 bases from J, with 10 bases in between. This CDR3 is built from 14 residues. The CDR3 DNA reads as TGTGCCAGCAGTTTACAAGGGAGTGCCGGGGAGCTGTTTTTT. Translating gives CASSLQGSAGELFF.

This clone was detected only once. CDR3 nucleotides: TGTGCCAGCAGTCAGGACATACCGAGGGTAAACTATGGCTACACCTTC. It specifies CASSQDIPRVNYGYTF. The rearrangement links TRBV28 to TRBJ1-2; possible D gene TRBD1, 5 bases. The V and J ends lost 5 bases and 2 bases respectively, with 18 bases between them. The CDR3 sequence is 16 residues long. The germline V gene encodes CDR1 MDHEN and CDR2 SYDVKM.

The chain has TRBV27 and TRBJ2-7; D is possibly TRBD1 (5 bases). Germline V gene data show CDR1 as MNHEY and CDR2 as SMNVEV (reference sequence). Between the trimmed V and J ends, which lost 0 bases and 5 bases, there was a span of 20 bases. This CDR3 has 17 residues. For the CDR3, the DNA is TGTGCCAGCAGTTTATCCCACCCAGGGCGACTTTTCCACGAGCAGTACTTC. This encodes CASSLSHPGRLFHEQYF.

The chain is built from TRBV5-6 and TRBJ1-1; D not resolved. Per the germline V gene, CDR1 is SGHDT and CDR2 is YYEEEE. V shed 0 bases and J shed 7 bases, with 7 bases lying between them. The CDR3 is made up of 12 amino acids. For the CDR3, the DNA is TGTGCCAGCAGCTTGGCCAGCCTTGAAGCTTTCTTT. This encodes CASSLASLEAFF. The full variable domain, its missing parts supplied by reference TRBV5-6 and TRBJ1-1, is DAGVTQSPTHLIKTRGQQVTLRCSPKSGHDTVSWYQQALGQGPQFIFQYYEEEERQRGNFPDRFSGHQFPNYSSELNVNALLLGDSALYLCASSLASLEAFFGQGTRLTVV.

Details on this clone: Germline and junction disagree at one end, which may indicate a read error. V gene TRBV10-2 combines with J gene TRBJ2-1, with TRBD1 as a possible D gene (7 bases). This CDR3 has 14 amino acids. CDR1 is WSHSY and CDR2 is SAAADI in the germline V gene. DNA of the CDR3: TGCGCCTGCAGGGGGGACAGTTCCTACAATGAGCAGTTCTTC. The encoded protein is CACRGDSSYNEQFF.

The genes are TRBV30 and TRBJ2-1; D possibly matches TRBD1 or TRBD2 (6 bases each). V lost 0 bases to trimming and J lost 8 bases, with 8 bases between them. Germline assignment: CDR1 GTSNPN and CDR2 SVGIG (reference sequence). This CDR3 is 12 amino acids long. This CDR3 reads CAWSVRGHEQFF. The CDR3 DNA follows: TGTGCCTGGAGTGTACGGGGGCATGAGCAGTTCTTC.

The chain couples TRBV5-7 to TRBJ2-1; tentatively, D is TRBD1 or TRBD2 (5 bases each). TRBV5-7 falls under the ORF class, with uncertain function. V lost 3 bases and J 10 bases, leaving 14 bases between the germline ends. There are 13 residues in the CDR3. CDR3 protein: CASSWFVGVEQFF. CDR3 in DNA: TGTGCCAGCAGCTGGTTTGTGGGGGTGGAGCAGTTCTTC.

The genes are TRBV7-9 and TRBJ2-7; D possibly corresponds to TRBD2 (6 bases). The CDR3 has 14 residues. V was trimmed by 0 bases and J by 2 bases, leaving 8 bases between them. Germline lookup yields CDR1 SEHNR and CDR2 FQNEAQ (reference sequence). The CDR3 DNA is TGTGCCAGCAGCTTAGCCGGGAGTACCTACGAGCAGTACTTC. It specifies CASSLAGSTYEQYF.

The chain couples TRBV14 to TRBJ2-3; D gene uncertain. V lost 0 bases and J 3 bases, leaving 10 bases between the germline ends. This CDR3 contains 15 residues. Per germline, CDR1 SGHDN and CDR2 FVKESK. CDR3 sequence: CASSQDALGTDTQYF. The DNA of the CDR3 is TGTGCCAGCAGCCAAGACGCTCTGGGAACAGATACGCAGTATTTT.

This chain links TRBV5-4 with TRBJ2-1, with D possibly being TRBD2 (6 bases). The CDR3 has 15 residues. V lost 5 bases and J lost 2, with 14 bases in between. Germline assignment: CDR1 SGHNT and CDR2 YYREEE (reference sequence). The CDR3 here is CASREGPFTYNEQFF. In nucleotides, the CDR3 is TGTGCCAGCAGGGAGGGACCGTTTACCTACAATGAGCAGTTCTTC.

The V gene is TRBV6-1, the J gene TRBJ2-3; D possibly corresponds to TRBD1 (6 bases). CDR1 is MNHNS, CDR2 SASEGT, per germline. The CDR3 sequence is 15 residues long. V gave up 6 bases and J gave up 0 bases, with 13 bases separating them. In nucleotides, the CDR3 is TGTGCCAGCAGCCTTGGACAGACTAGCACAGATACGCAGTATTTT. Protein: CASSLGQTSTDTQYF.

This clone is a singleton in its sample. CDR3 in amino acids: CASSLIAVSGMSYEQYF. For the CDR3, the DNA is TGTGCCAGCAGCTTGATCGCCGTATCGGGTATGTCCTACGAGCAGTACTTC. The chain recombines TRBV11-2 with TRBJ2-7; D is ambiguous. The CDR3 loop spans 17 amino acids. With 3 bases removed from V and 1 base from J, the gap between germline ends came to 19 bases. Germline lookup yields CDR1 SGHAT and CDR2 FQNNGV.

The chain employs TRBV29-1 and TRBJ2-1, with TRBD1 as a possible D gene (5 bases). V lost 6 bases and J 7 bases, leaving 13 bases between the germline ends. The CDR3 is made up of 12 amino acids. CDR1 is SQVTM and CDR2 is ANQGSEA in the germline V gene. CDR3 protein: CSVPRQGNEQFF. DNA of the CDR3: TGCAGCGTGCCACGGCAGGGAAATGAGCAGTTCTTC.

This chain links TRBV9 with TRBJ1-2; no clear D gene. The V end was cut by 3 bases, the J end by 0 bases, with 12 bases between. The germline V gene has CDR1 SGDLS and CDR2 YYNGEE. The CDR3 is made up of 15 amino acids. The CDR3 is CASSGAGPTNYGYTF. Written as DNA, the CDR3 is TGTGCCAGCAGCGGTGCAGGTCCGACTAACTATGGCTACACCTTC.

The chain joins TRBV19 to TRBJ2-7, with TRBD1 identical over 9 bases. CDR3 length: 13 residues. V shed 6 bases, J shed 4 bases, and the junction held 4 bases outside the gene matches. The germline V gene encodes CDR1 LNHDA and CDR2 SQIVND (reference sequence). The CDR3 sequence is CASRGQGLYEQYF. The CDR3 coding sequence is TGTGCCAGTAGGGGACAGGGACTGTACGAGCAGTACTTC. Based on the CDR3 plus reference TRBV19 and TRBJ2-7, the full variable domain is DGGITQSPKYLFRKEGQNVTLSCEQNLNHDAMYWYRQDPGQGLRLIYYSQIVNDFQKGDIAEGYSVSREKKESFPLTVTSAQKNPTAFYLCASRGQGLYEQYFGPGTRLTVT.

The CDR3 DNA reads as TGTGCCAGCAGTAACGACAGGGGCACCGGGGAGCTGTTTTTT. This sequence encodes CASSNDRGTGELFF. V usage is TRBV25-1 and J usage is TRBJ2-2, with 8 bases lining up with TRBD1. The V segment lost 5 bases and the J segment 4 bases; nucleotides outside the gene matches: 3. The CDR3 is 14 residues long. Germline V gene lookup returns CDR1 MGHDK and CDR2 SYGVNS. Based on the CDR3 plus reference TRBV25-1 and TRBJ2-2, the full variable domain is EADIYQTPRYLVIGTGKKITLECSQTMGHDKMYWYQQDPGMELHLIHYSYGVNSTEKGDLSSESTVSRIRTEHFPLTLESARPSHTSQYLCASSNDRGTGELFFGEGSRLTVL.

V gene TRBV29-1 combines with J gene TRBJ2-5, with D perhaps matching TRBD2 (5 bases). In germline, CDR1 is SQVTM, CDR2 ANQGSEA. This CDR3 is 13 amino acids long. The V and J ends lost 3 bases and 1 base respectively, with 9 bases between them. Here the CDR3 reads CSVEDGLQETQYF. The CDR3 DNA sequence: TGCAGCGTTGAGGACGGACTCCAAGAGACCCAGTACTTC.

Details on this clone: The sample holds other DNA sequences that translate to the same CDR3. The V and J genes are TRBV9 and TRBJ2-7; D ambiguous. Germline V gene data show CDR1 as SGDLS and CDR2 as YYNGEE. The ends were cut back, 3 bases at V and 0 bases at J, with 7 bases in the middle. The CDR3 contains 13 residues. DNA of the CDR3: TGTGCCAGCAGCGGGGGAAGCTCCTACGAGCAGTACTTC. Encoded protein: CASSGGSSYEQYF. Full variable domain (rest looked up from reference TRBV9 and TRBJ2-7): DSGVTQTPKHLITATGQRVTLRCSPRSGDLSVYWYQQSLDQGLQFLIQYYNGEERAKGNILERFSAQQFPDLHSELNLSSLELGDSALYFCASSGGSSYEQYFGPGTRLTVT.